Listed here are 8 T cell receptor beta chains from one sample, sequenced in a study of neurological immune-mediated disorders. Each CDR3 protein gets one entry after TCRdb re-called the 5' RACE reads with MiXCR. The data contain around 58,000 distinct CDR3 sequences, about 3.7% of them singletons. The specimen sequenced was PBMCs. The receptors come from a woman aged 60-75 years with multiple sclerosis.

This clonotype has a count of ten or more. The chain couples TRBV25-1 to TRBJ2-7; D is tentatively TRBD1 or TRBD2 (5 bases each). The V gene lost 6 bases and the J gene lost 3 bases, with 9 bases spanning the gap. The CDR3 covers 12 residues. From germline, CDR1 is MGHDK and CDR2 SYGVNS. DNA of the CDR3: TGTGCCAGCAGGAGAGGGGACTACGAGCAGTACTTC. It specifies CASRRGDYEQYF.

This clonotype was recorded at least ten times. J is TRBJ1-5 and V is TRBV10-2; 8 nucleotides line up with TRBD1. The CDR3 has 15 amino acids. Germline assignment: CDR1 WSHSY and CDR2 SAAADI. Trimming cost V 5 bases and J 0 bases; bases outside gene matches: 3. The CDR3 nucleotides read TGCGCCAGCAGTCGAGGACAGGGTAGCAATCAGCCCCAGCATTTT. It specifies CASSRGQGSNQPQHF.

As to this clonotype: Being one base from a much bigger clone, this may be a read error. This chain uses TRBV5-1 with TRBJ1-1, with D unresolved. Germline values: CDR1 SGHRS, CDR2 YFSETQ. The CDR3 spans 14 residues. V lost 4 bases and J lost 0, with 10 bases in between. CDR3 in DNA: TGCGCCAGCAGCCCGGGAAACCTGAACACTGAAGCTTTCTTT. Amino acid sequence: CASSPGNLNTEAFF.

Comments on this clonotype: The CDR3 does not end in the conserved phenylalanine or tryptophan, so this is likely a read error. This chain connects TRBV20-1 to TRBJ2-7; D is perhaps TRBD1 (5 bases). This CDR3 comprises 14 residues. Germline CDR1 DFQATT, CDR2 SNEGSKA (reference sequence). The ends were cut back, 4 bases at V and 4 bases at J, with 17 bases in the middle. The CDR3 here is CSAIPGWAPYEQYN. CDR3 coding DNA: TGCAGTGCTATACCAGGGTGGGCCCCGTACGAGCAGTACAAC.

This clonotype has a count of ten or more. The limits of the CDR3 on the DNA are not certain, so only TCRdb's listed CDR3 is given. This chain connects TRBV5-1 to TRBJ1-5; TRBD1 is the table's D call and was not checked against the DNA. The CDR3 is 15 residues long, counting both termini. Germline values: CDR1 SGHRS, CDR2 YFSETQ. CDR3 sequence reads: CASSFGPGTNQPQHF.

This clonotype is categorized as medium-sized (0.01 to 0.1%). CDR3 sequence reads: CSARVGSPSEQYF. CDR3 bases: TGCAGTGCTAGGGTGGGGAGTCCCTCCGAGCAGTACTTC. The chain joins TRBV20-1 to TRBJ2-7, with D possibly being TRBD2 (5 bases). This CDR3 has 13 residues. The germline CDR1 and CDR2 sequences are DFQATT and SNEGSKA (reference sequence). The germline V and J ends were trimmed by 3 bases and 6 bases, with 15 bases remaining between them.

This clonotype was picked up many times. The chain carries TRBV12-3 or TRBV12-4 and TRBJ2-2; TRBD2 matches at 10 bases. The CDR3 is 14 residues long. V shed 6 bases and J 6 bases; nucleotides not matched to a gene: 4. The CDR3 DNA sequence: TGTGCCAGCAGCCCGAGCGGGGGGGCCGGGGAGCTGTTTTTT. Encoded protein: CASSPSGGAGELFF.

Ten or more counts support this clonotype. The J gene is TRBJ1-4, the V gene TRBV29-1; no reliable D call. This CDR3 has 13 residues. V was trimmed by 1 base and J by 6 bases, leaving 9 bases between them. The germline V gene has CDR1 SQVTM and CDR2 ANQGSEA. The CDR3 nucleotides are TGCAGCGTTGAAGGGGGTGGTGATGAAAAACTGTTTTTT. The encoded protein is CSVEGGGDEKLFF. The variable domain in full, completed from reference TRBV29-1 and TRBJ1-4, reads SAVISQKPSRDICQRGTSLTIQCQVDSQVTMMFWYRQQPGQSLTLIATANQGSEATYESGFVIDKFPISRPNLTFSTLTVSNMSPEDSSIYLCSVEGGGDEKLFFGSGTQLSVL.